Listed below are T cell receptor beta chains from one sample, sequenced in a study of cytomegalovirus exposure and HLA in healthy donors. Repertoires were generated with immunoSEQ multiplex PCR, while TCRdb's copy carries only in-frame clones and drops some. The sample consists of some 110,000 clones, roughly 80% of them appearing once. The sequencing input was PBMCs. All receptors derive from a man in his fifties in good health and CMV-seropositive. CDR3s include the opening cysteine and the closing phenylalanine or tryptophan. A D gene is named only where the DNA matches it firmly. The size entry is marked missing in some rows and otherwise reads once, few, many or a size class.

J gene: TRBJ1-6
clone size: NA
D gene: NA
V gene: TRBV30
CDR3 protein: CAWSVRAWNSPLHF
CDR3 DNA: TGTGCCTGGAGTGTCAGGGCCTGGAATTCACCCCTCCACTTT

J gene: TRBJ2-7
clone size: NA
D gene: TRBD1
V gene: TRBV5-1
CDR3 protein: CASSISGTAYEQYF
CDR3 DNA: TGCGCCAGCAGCATCTCCGGGACAGCCTACGAGCAGTACTTC

J gene: TRBJ1-5
clone size: NA
D gene: NA
V gene: TRBV30
CDR3 protein: CAWSVRSVKNQPQHF
CDR3 DNA: TGTGCCTGGAGTGTGAGGTCAGTTAAGAATCAGCCCCAGCATTTT

J gene: TRBJ2-1
clone size: NA
D gene: NA
V gene: TRBV6-1
CDR3 protein: CASSERRGGYNEQFF
CDR3 DNA: TGTGCCAGCAGTGAAAGGCGGGGTGGCTACAATGAGCAGTTCTTC

J gene: TRBJ1-2
clone size: many
D gene: TRBD1
V gene: TRBV6-5
CDR3 protein: CASRDRAHGYTF
CDR3 DNA: TGTGCCAGCCGGGACAGGGCGCATGGCTACACCTTC

J gene: TRBJ2-5
clone size: NA
D gene: NA
V gene: TRBV6-5
CDR3 protein: CASSLDRLETQYF
CDR3 DNA: TGTGCCAGCAGTTTGGACAGACTAGAGACCCAGTACTTC

J gene: TRBJ2-5
clone size: NA
D gene: TRBD2
V gene: TRBV25-1
CDR3 protein: CASSFAGGVETQYF
CDR3 DNA: TGTGCCAGCAGTTTTGCGGGAGGAGTGGAGACCCAGTACTTC

J gene: TRBJ1-1
clone size: NA
D gene: NA
V gene: TRBV20-1
CDR3 protein: CSASSRLEAFF
CDR3 DNA: TGCAGTGCTAGTAGCAGACTTGAAGCTTTCTTT

J gene: TRBJ1-2
clone size: once
D gene: NA
V gene: TRBV2
CDR3 protein: CASRLRAGYTF
CDR3 DNA: TGTGCCAGCAGGTTGAGGGCTGGCTACACCTTC

J gene: TRBJ1-2
clone size: NA
D gene: TRBD1
V gene: TRBV6-1
CDR3 protein: CASSEGTGDPGYTF
CDR3 DNA: TGTGCCAGCAGTGAGGGGACAGGGGACCCTGGCTACACCTTC

J gene: TRBJ1-5
clone size: NA
D gene: TRBD1
V gene: TRBV6-5
CDR3 protein: CASSWTGGKDPQHF
CDR3 DNA: TGTGCCAGCAGTTGGACAGGGGGCAAGGATCCCCAGCATTTT

J gene: TRBJ2-5
clone size: NA
D gene: NA
V gene: TRBV6-1
CDR3 protein: CASSELSRGKETQYF
CDR3 DNA: TGTGCCAGCAGTGAATTGTCCCGGGGTAAAGAGACCCAGTACTTC

J gene: TRBJ2-5
clone size: NA
D gene: NA
V gene: TRBV6-6
CDR3 protein: CASSYAGKETQYF
CDR3 DNA: TGTGCCAGCAGTTACGCAGGGAAAGAGACCCAGTACTTC

J gene: TRBJ2-7
clone size: NA
D gene: TRBD1
V gene: TRBV6-1
CDR3 protein: CASSEATGGIGEQYF
CDR3 DNA: TGTGCCAGCAGTGAAGCAACAGGGGGCATCGGCGAGCAGTACTTC

J gene: TRBJ2-1
clone size: NA
D gene: TRBD2
V gene: TRBV7-9
CDR3 protein: CASSLALAGYNEQFF
CDR3 DNA: TGTGCCAGCAGCTTAGCCCTAGCGGGGTACAATGAGCAGTTCTTC

J gene: TRBJ1-1
clone size: NA
D gene: NA
V gene: TRBV4-2
CDR3 protein: CASSPPPGNTEAFF
CDR3 DNA: TGTGCCAGCAGCCCACCGCCAGGGAACACTGAAGCTTTCTTT

J gene: TRBJ2-1
clone size: few
D gene: NA
V gene: TRBV4-3
CDR3 protein: CASSQEPGAAQFF
CDR3 DNA: TGCGCCAGCAGCCAAGAGCCTGGGGCGGCCCAGTTCTTC

J gene: TRBJ1-5
clone size: NA
D gene: NA
V gene: TRBV5-1
CDR3 protein: CASSPGTIGNQPQHF
CDR3 DNA: TGCGCCAGCAGCCCTGGGACAATCGGCAATCAGCCCCAGCATTTT

J gene: TRBJ2-3
clone size: once
D gene: TRBD2
V gene: TRBV18
CDR3 protein: CASSPGRVGDTQYF
CDR3 DNA: TGTGCCAGCTCACCGGGGAGGGTCGGCGATACGCAGTATTTT

J gene: TRBJ2-7
clone size: NA
D gene: TRBD2
V gene: TRBV11-2
CDR3 protein: CASSLEGTTYEQYF
CDR3 DNA: TGTGCCAGCAGCTTAGAGGGGACTACCTACGAGCAGTACTTC

J gene: TRBJ1-2
clone size: NA
D gene: TRBD1
V gene: TRBV2
CDR3 protein: CASSALGGRGYGYTF
CDR3 DNA: TGTGCCAGCAGTGCCTTAGGGGGCAGGGGCTATGGCTACACCTTC

J gene: TRBJ1-5
clone size: NA
D gene: TRBD1
V gene: TRBV10-1
CDR3 protein: CATSTGASNQPQHF
CDR3 DNA: TGCGCCACCTCGACAGGGGCTAGCAATCAGCCCCAGCATTTT

J gene: TRBJ2-2
clone size: once
D gene: TRBD2
V gene: TRBV2
CDR3 protein: CASSVTSGRNTGELFF
CDR3 DNA: TGTGCCAGCAGTGTTACTAGCGGGAGGAACACCGGGGAGCTGTTTTTT

J gene: TRBJ2-3
clone size: NA
D gene: TRBD2
V gene: TRBV6-1
CDR3 protein: CASSGRRGATDTQYF
CDR3 DNA: TGTGCCAGCAGTGGAAGGCGGGGGGCCACAGATACGCAGTATTTT

J gene: TRBJ2-7
clone size: NA
D gene: TRBD2
V gene: TRBV18
CDR3 protein: CASSPPEALAGDPREQYF
CDR3 DNA: TGTGCCAGCTCACCACCCGAAGCACTAGCGGGGGACCCCCGCGAGCAGTACTTC

J gene: TRBJ1-2
clone size: NA
D gene: TRBD1
V gene: TRBV2
CDR3 protein: CASGTGKNYGYTF
CDR3 DNA: TGTGCCAGCGGGACAGGGAAGAACTATGGCTACACCTTC

J gene: TRBJ1-1
clone size: few
D gene: TRBD1
V gene: TRBV5-6
CDR3 protein: CASRPGQIFSGGEAFF
CDR3 DNA: TGTGCCAGCAGGCCGGGACAGATCTTTTCCGGAGGTGAAGCTTTCTTT

J gene: TRBJ1-2
clone size: NA
D gene: NA
V gene: TRBV30
CDR3 protein: CAWSQTRNGYTF
CDR3 DNA: TGTGCCTGGAGTCAGACACGAAATGGCTACACCTTC

J gene: TRBJ2-3
clone size: NA
D gene: NA
V gene: TRBV6-4
CDR3 protein: CASSDQRADTQYF
CDR3 DNA: TGTGCCAGCAGTGACCAGAGGGCAGATACGCAGTATTTT

J gene: TRBJ1-4
clone size: NA
D gene: TRBD1
V gene: TRBV5-1
CDR3 protein: CASSFRQGAVDEKLFF
CDR3 DNA: TGCGCCAGCAGCTTTCGACAGGGGGCAGTTGATGAAAAACTGTTTTTT

J gene: TRBJ2-7
clone size: NA
D gene: TRBD1
V gene: TRBV6-1
CDR3 protein: CASTGGTGTYEQYF
CDR3 DNA: TGTGCCAGCACTGGGGGGACAGGGACCTACGAGCAGTACTTC

J gene: TRBJ2-3
clone size: NA
D gene: NA
V gene: TRBV19
CDR3 protein: CASSRRGLTDTQYF
CDR3 DNA: TGTGCCAGTAGCAGGAGGGGGCTGACAGATACGCAGTATTTT

J gene: TRBJ1-6
clone size: NA
D gene: NA
V gene: TRBV30
CDR3 protein: CAWSAGKSPLHF
CDR3 DNA: TGTGCCTGGAGTGCAGGGAAATCACCCCTCCACTTT

J gene: TRBJ1-5
clone size: medium-sized
D gene: NA
V gene: TRBV2
CDR3 protein: CASSEQGFNQPQHF
CDR3 DNA: TGTGCCAGCAGTGAGCAGGGGTTCAATCAGCCCCAGCATTTT

J gene: TRBJ2-3
clone size: NA
D gene: TRBD1
V gene: TRBV5-5
CDR3 protein: CASSLGTGGNTDTQYF
CDR3 DNA: TGTGCCAGCAGCTTGGGGACAGGGGGGAACACAGATACGCAGTATTTT

J gene: TRBJ1-1
clone size: few
D gene: TRBD1
V gene: TRBV29-1
CDR3 protein: CSAQGTAEAFF
CDR3 DNA: TGCAGCGCCCAGGGGACAGCAGAAGCTTTCTTT

J gene: TRBJ1-2
clone size: NA
D gene: NA
V gene: TRBV9
CDR3 protein: CASSVGTDGYTF
CDR3 DNA: TGTGCCAGCAGCGTAGGAACGGATGGCTACACCTTC

J gene: TRBJ1-2
clone size: NA
D gene: TRBD1
V gene: TRBV19
CDR3 protein: CASSRQGDYGYTF
CDR3 DNA: TGTGCCAGTAGTAGACAGGGGGACTATGGCTACACCTTC

J gene: TRBJ2-3
clone size: NA
D gene: NA
V gene: TRBV19
CDR3 protein: CASSSWGTTQYF
CDR3 DNA: TGTGCCAGTAGTTCCTGGGGGACAACGCAGTATTTT

J gene: TRBJ2-7
clone size: NA
D gene: TRBD2
V gene: TRBV28
CDR3 protein: CASSLPGGAYEQYF
CDR3 DNA: TGTGCCAGCAGTCTCCCGGGGGGGGCCTACGAGCAGTACTTC

J gene: TRBJ1-2
clone size: NA
D gene: NA
V gene: TRBV19
CDR3 protein: CASSIDFNRDHGYTF
CDR3 DNA: TGTGCCAGTAGTATAGATTTTAACAGGGACCATGGCTACACCTTC